The 21 T cell receptor beta chains listed next were all sequenced from one sample in a study of T cell repertoires in cytomegalovirus infection. TCRdb used MiXCR to reprocess the reads, holding one entry per CDR3 protein. The sample lists about 770,000 distinct CDR3 sequences; just under 30% were seen once. These TCRs' antigens remain unknown. The sequencing here drew on cultured CD8+ T cells from PBMCs, taken from culture after CMV antigen stimulation. These receptors all come from a human donor in good health (CMV status not recorded). Some clones in this sample may be carry-over from other donors' samples.

The rearrangement links TRBV27 to TRBJ2-2, with a tentative D call TRBD1 (5 bases). The CDR3 spans 15 residues. CDR1 and CDR2 (germline): MNHEY, SMNVEV (reference sequence). Trimming stripped 5 bases from V and 1 base from J, with 11 bases between. CDR3 coding DNA: TGTGCCAGCAGTGCATTACAGGTGAACACCGGGGAGCTGTTTTTT. Amino acids: CASSALQVNTGELFF.

The V call is TRBV11-1, the J call TRBJ1-4; no definite D call. The germline V gene has CDR1 SGHAT and CDR2 FQDESV (reference sequence). This CDR3 has 14 amino acids. With 2 bases removed from V and 5 bases from J, the gap between germline ends came to 9 bases. The CDR3 loop reads CASSLSRTNEKLFF. CDR3 DNA: TGTGCCAGCAGCTTATCGAGGACCAATGAAAAACTGTTTTTT.

This clonotype showed up many times. CDR3 protein: CASSLGVTRGGGGRETQYF. CDR3 nucleotides: TGTGCCAGCAGCTTAGGCGTTACCCGGGGGGGCGGGGGTCGAGAGACCCAGTACTTC. The chain recombines TRBV7-2 with TRBJ2-5; 8 bases map to TRBD2. V trimming: 1 base; J trimming: 4 bases; junction bases outside the gene matches: 17. Germline V CDR1 and CDR2: SGHTA, FQGNSA. The CDR3 is 19 residues long.

This clonotype was observed a few times. V usage is TRBV6-1 and J usage is TRBJ1-2; D is possibly TRBD1 (5 bases). Germline V lookup: CDR1 MNHNS, CDR2 SASEGT. The CDR3 is 14 residues long. V was shortened by 3 bases and J by 7 bases, with 15 bases between the two germline ends. CDR3 DNA sequence: TGTGCCAGCAGTGAGACCGGGGGACCCTTTGGCTACACCTTC. The encoded protein is CASSETGGPFGYTF.

This clonotype occurred a few times. This chain uses TRBV7-9 with TRBJ1-1; tentative D call: TRBD1 (5 bases). The germline V gene has CDR1 SEHNR and CDR2 FQNEAQ (reference sequence). The CDR3 consists of 14 residues. The germline V and J ends were trimmed by 6 bases and 3 bases, with 14 bases remaining between them. For the CDR3, the DNA is TGTGCCAGCAGGGGTGGCAGGGAGGACACTGAAGCTTTCTTT. This sequence encodes CASRGGREDTEAFF. Together with reference TRBV7-9 and TRBJ1-1, the CDR3 gives the full variable domain: DTGVSQNPRHKITKRGQNVTFRCDPISEHNRLYWYRQTLGQGPEFLTYFQNEAQLEKSRLLSDRFSAERPKGSFSTLEIQRTEQGDSAMYLCASRGGREDTEAFFGQGTRLTVV.

This clonotype was observed a few times. The chain is built from TRBV7-6 and TRBJ1-1; D is undetermined. The CDR3 is 13 amino acids. The germline CDR1 and CDR2 sequences are SGHVS and FNYEAQ. The germline V and J ends were trimmed by 5 bases and 2 bases, with 9 bases remaining between them. The CDR3 region has the DNA TGTGCCAGCAGCCCTCCAACCAACACTGAAGCTTTCTTT. This codes for CASSPPTNTEAFF.

The chain has TRBV10-3 and TRBJ2-5; 11 nucleotides line up with TRBD1. The CDR3 is 19 amino acids. The junction had 17 bases not matched to a gene; V was cut back by 2 bases and J by 6 bases. CDR1 and CDR2 (germline): ENHRY, SYGVKD. The CDR3 nucleotides are TGTGCCATCAGTGAGCTAACCCCGGGACAGGGGGATCCCATGAAGACCCAGTACTTC. Its translation is CAISELTPGQGDPMKTQYF.

There are a few counts of this clonotype. The genes are TRBV2 and TRBJ1-5; D is perhaps TRBD1 (6 bases). Germline V gives CDR1 SNHLY, CDR2 FYNNEI. The germline V and J ends were trimmed by 10 bases and 0 bases, with 10 bases remaining between them. The CDR3 consists of 13 residues. The CDR3 region has the DNA TGTGCCATTACGGACAGTAGCAATCAGCCCCAGCATTTT. Residues: CAITDSSNQPQHF.

This chain links TRBV12-3 or TRBV12-4 with TRBJ2-3; no clear D. The CDR3 length is 14 residues. The V and J ends lost 2 bases and 0 bases respectively, with 6 bases between them. The CDR3 nucleotides read TGTGCCAGCAGTTTATGGATCAGCACAGATACGCAGTATTTT. It translates to CASSLWISTDTQYF.

This clonotype appeared many times. This chain joins TRBV7-6 and TRBJ2-7; no definite D call. Germline CDR1 SGHVS, CDR2 FNYEAQ. The CDR3 totals 11 residues. The V end was cut by 5 bases, the J end by 2 bases, with 4 bases between. The CDR3: CASSPPYEQYV. The CDR3 DNA reads as TGTGCCAGCAGCCCACCCTACGAGCAGTACGTC.

This clonotype was detected many times. The chain recombines TRBV7-6 with TRBJ2-1, with TRBD2 identical over 11 bases. J was trimmed by 8 bases and V by 1 base; bases with no gene match: 7. The CDR3 is made up of 16 amino acids. Germline V gives CDR1 SGHVS, CDR2 FNYEAQ. The DNA for the CDR3 is TGTGCCAGCAGCTTAGGGACTAGCGGGCCAAGGGATGAGCAGTTCTTC. It is translated as CASSLGTSGPRDEQFF.

The CDR3 DNA reads TGTGCCAGCAGCGTAGGAGCGGACACCGGGGAGCTGTTTTTT. As protein: CASSVGADTGELFF. The V and J genes are TRBV9 and TRBJ2-2, with a tentative D call TRBD2 (5 bases). CDR3 length: 14 residues. Trimming stripped 0 bases from V and 3 bases from J, with 6 bases between. Germline V CDR1 and CDR2: SGDLS, YYNGEE.

The chain joins TRBV20-1 to TRBJ2-7, with D possibly being TRBD2 (5 bases). In germline, CDR1 is DFQATT, CDR2 SNEGSKA (reference sequence). CDR3 length equals 12 residues. The CDR3 DNA sequence: TGCAGCTTGCGGGCGAGCTCCTACGAGCAGTACGTC. This gives the protein CSLRASSYEQYV.

This clonotype was detected a few times. V is TRBV7-9 and J is TRBJ2-1; TRBD2 agrees at 11 bases. Trimming cost V 8 bases and J 8 bases; bases outside gene matches: 5. The CDR3 extends over 13 amino acids. Germline V gives CDR1 SEHNR, CDR2 FQNEAQ (reference sequence). CDR3 sequence reads: CASCSGGVDEQFF. The CDR3 DNA reads TGTGCCAGCTGTAGCGGGGGGGTGGATGAGCAGTTCTTC.

This clonotype was counted at least ten times. This chain's CDR3 is CASSDMAGGQVTGELFF. In DNA form, the CDR3 reads TGTGCCAGCAGTGACATGGCGGGGGGCCAGGTGACCGGGGAGCTGTTTTTT. The V and J genes are TRBV6-1 and TRBJ2-2; 8 bases line up with TRBD2. Germline CDR1 and CDR2: MNHNS and SASEGT. This CDR3 has 17 residues. V gave up 3 bases and J gave up 5 bases; unmatched junction bases: 11.

This chain links TRBV20-1 with TRBJ1-6; D unresolved. Germline-derived CDR1 and CDR2 are DFQATT and SNEGSKA (reference sequence). This CDR3 has 14 amino acids. V was shortened by 5 bases and J by 0 bases, with 8 bases between the two germline ends. In nucleotides, the CDR3 is TGCAGTGCTCGAGGGAGCTCCTATAATTCACCCCTCCACTTT. Its protein is CSARGSSYNSPLHF.

Concerning this clonotype: A read error may produce the germline difference seen at one junction end. V and J are TRBV6-5 and TRBJ2-3; D uncertain. This CDR3 spans 17 amino acids. Germline values: CDR1 MNHEY, CDR2 SVGAGI. CDR3 sequence reads: CANSWARIGTGTDTQYF. Written as DNA, the CDR3 is TGTGCCAACAGTTGGGCTAGAATAGGTACTGGCACAGATACGCAGTATTTT.

A few counts support this clonotype. The chain combines TRBV2 with TRBJ2-1, with 11 bases aligning to TRBD2. With 5 bases clipped from V and 5 bases from J, the junction kept 8 bases outside the gene matches. Per the germline V gene, CDR1 is SNHLY and CDR2 is FYNNEI. The CDR3 extends over 16 amino acids. The CDR3 is CASSPRLAGTNNEQFF. CDR3 sequence (DNA): TGTGCCAGCAGTCCCAGACTAGCGGGGACCAACAATGAGCAGTTCTTC. The whole variable domain, remainder taken from reference TRBV2 and TRBJ2-1, is EPEVTQTPSHQVTQMGQEVILRCVPISNHLYFYWYRQILGQKVEFLVSFYNNEISEKSEIFDDQFSVERPDGSNFTLKIRSTKLEDSAMYFCASSPRLAGTNNEQFFGPGTRLTVL.

The chain joins TRBV27 to TRBJ1-2; maybe TRBD1 (6 bases). Germline CDR1 is MNHEY and CDR2 is SMNVEV (reference sequence). The V and J ends lost 5 bases and 9 bases respectively, with 22 bases between them. CDR3 length equals 15 residues. CDR3 nucleotides: TGTGCCAGCAGTGGAGGACAGTCTTCTTTTGGGAGCTACACCTTC. Residues: CASSGGQSSFGSYTF.

The sample holds many counts of this clonotype. This rearrangement joins TRBV12-3 or TRBV12-4 to TRBJ1-5; D ambiguous. Trimming shortened V by 3 bases and J by 1 base, and 4 bases separated the two germline ends. The CDR3 is made up of 13 amino acids. The CDR3 sequence is CASSFESNQPQHF. The CDR3 DNA follows: TGTGCCAGCAGTTTCGAGAGCAATCAGCCCCAGCATTTT.

In this sample, this clonotype turned up a few times. One end of the junction is discordant with germline, which a read error may explain. The chain couples TRBV7-7 to TRBJ1-1; 8 nucleotides agree with TRBD1. In germline, CDR1 is SSHAT, CDR2 FNYEAQ (reference sequence). The length of the CDR3 is 16 residues. CDR3 sequence reads: CASSLGRGQANTEAFF. In DNA form, the CDR3 reads TGTGCTAGCAGCTTAGGCAGGGGGCAGGCGAACACTGAAGCTTTCTTT.